The source of this TCR beta chain is a study of blood T cell repertoires in COVID-19. Looking at the study overall: The United States, Italy and Spain were the sources of the acute and convalescent COVID-19 samples.

The length of the CDR3 is 13 residues. The germline CDR1 and CDR2 sequences are SGHDT and YYEEEE. The V segment lost 4 bases and the J segment 8 bases; nucleotides outside the gene matches: 5. TCRdb keeps only in-frame clones here, not all; method: immunoSEQ multiplex PCR. The sample lists a few hundred thousand clones; 82% were seen once. This clonotype was sampled from a woman aged 55-69 years who had recovered from COVID-19. Sequencing input: PBMCs or T cells enriched from blood (not recorded which). V gene TRBV5-6 combines with J gene TRBJ1-4, with 7 nucleotides matching TRBD1. The CDR3 DNA is TGTGCCAGCAGCCCACAGGGGAGGGAAAAACTGTTTTTT. This codes for CASSPQGREKLFF.